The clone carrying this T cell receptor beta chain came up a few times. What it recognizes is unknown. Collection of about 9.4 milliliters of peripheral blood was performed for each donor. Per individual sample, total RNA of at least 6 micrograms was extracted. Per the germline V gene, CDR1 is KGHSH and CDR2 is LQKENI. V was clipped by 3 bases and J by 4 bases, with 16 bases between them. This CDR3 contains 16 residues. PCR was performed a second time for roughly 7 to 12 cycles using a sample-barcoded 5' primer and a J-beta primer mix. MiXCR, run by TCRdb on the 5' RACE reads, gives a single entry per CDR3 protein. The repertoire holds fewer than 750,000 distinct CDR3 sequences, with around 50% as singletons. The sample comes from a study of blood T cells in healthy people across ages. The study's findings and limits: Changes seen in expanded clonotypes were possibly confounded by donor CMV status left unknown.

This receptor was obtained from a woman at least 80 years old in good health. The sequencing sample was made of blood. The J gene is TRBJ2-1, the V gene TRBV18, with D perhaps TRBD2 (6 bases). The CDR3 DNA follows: TGTGCCAGCTCACCTTCTAGCGTATTGGATTACAATGAGCAGTTCTTC. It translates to CASSPSSVLDYNEQFF. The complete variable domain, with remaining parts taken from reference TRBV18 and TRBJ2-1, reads NAGVMQNPRHLVRRRGQEARLRCSPMKGHSHVYWYRQLPEEGLKFMVYLQKENIIDESGMPKERFSAEFPKEGPSILRIQQVVRGDSAAYFCASSPSSVLDYNEQFFGPGTRLTVL.